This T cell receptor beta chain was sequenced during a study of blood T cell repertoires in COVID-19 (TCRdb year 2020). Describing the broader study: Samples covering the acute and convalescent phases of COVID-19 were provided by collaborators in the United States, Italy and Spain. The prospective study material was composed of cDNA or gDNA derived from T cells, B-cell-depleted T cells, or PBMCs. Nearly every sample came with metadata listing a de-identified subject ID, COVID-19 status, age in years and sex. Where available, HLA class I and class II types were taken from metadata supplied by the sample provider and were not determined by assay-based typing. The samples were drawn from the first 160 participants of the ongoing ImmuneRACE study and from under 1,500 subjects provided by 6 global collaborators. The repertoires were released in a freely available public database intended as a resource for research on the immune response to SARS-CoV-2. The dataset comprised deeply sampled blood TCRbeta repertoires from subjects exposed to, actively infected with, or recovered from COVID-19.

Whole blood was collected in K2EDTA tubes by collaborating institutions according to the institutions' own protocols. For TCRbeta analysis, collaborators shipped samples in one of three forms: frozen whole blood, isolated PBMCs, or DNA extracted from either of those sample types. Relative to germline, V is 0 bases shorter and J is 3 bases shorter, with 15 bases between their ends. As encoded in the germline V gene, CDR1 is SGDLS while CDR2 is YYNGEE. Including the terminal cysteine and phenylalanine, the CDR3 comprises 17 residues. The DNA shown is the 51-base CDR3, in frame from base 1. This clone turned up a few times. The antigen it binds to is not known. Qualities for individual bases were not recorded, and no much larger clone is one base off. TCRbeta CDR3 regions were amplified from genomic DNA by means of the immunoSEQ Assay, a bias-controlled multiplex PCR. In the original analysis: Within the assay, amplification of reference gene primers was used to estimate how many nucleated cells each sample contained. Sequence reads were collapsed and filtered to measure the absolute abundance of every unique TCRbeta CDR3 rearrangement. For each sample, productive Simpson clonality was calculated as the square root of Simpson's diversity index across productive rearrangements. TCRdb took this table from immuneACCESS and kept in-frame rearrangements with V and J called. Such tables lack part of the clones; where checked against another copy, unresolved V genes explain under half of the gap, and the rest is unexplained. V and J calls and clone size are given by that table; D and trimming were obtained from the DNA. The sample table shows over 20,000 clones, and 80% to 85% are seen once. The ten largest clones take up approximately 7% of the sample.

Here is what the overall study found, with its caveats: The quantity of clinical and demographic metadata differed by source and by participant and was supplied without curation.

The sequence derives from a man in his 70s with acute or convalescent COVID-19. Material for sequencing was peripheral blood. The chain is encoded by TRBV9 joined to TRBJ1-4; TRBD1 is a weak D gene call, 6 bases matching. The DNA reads TGTGCCAGCAGCGTAGGGGCGGGGAGGGGGGCTAATGAAAAACTGTTTTTT. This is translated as CASSVGAGRGANEKLFF.